This T cell receptor beta chain emerged from a study of long-term antiretroviral therapy in people with HIV. Researchers ran immunoSEQ v3.0 at survey level. Sequenced by immunoSEQ multiplex PCR; TCRdb stores in-frame clones only, minus some. This sample yields 30,000 to 40,000 clones, of which 65% to 90% are seen a single time; almost 4% belongs to the top ten. CDR1 and CDR2 (germline): SGHVS, FQNEAQ. Trimming pared 0 bases from V and 0 bases from J, leaving 9 bases between. The CDR3 loop spans 16 amino acids. This clone was observed once. Here the sequenced sample was unsorted PBMCs, taken just before starting antiretroviral therapy. The source of this sequence is a woman aged 18 to 35 with HIV. The chain carries TRBV7-8 and TRBJ2-1, with D maybe TRBD2 (5 bases). CDR3: CASSLAVGSSYNEQFF. In nucleotides, the CDR3 is TGTGCCAGCAGCTTAGCGGTGGGGAGCTCCTACAATGAGCAGTTCTTC.